A selection of T cell receptor beta chains follows, all from one sample in a study of Graves' ophthalmopathy and Graves' hyperthyroidism. MiXCR, run by TCRdb on the multiplex PCR reads, gives a single entry per CDR3 protein. The table records about 370,000 distinct CDR3 sequences, about 17% of them present only once. The specimen sequenced was peripheral blood. These receptors were taken from an adult woman with stable Graves' hyperthyroidism. Both conserved end residues are part of each CDR3. The D gene is left open where the match is weak. Part of the rows lack a size; the others show once, few, many or a class for expanded clones.

CDR3 protein | CDR3 DNA | V gene | D gene | J gene | clone size
CASSPPGAGNEQYF | TGTGCCAGCTCCCCTCCAGGGGCCGGGAACGAGCAGTACTTC | TRBV18 | . | TRBJ2-7 | many
CASTPSGGAFYEQYF | TGTGCCAGCACTCCGTCAGGGGGCGCCTTTTACGAGCAGTACTTC | TRBV12-3/TRBV12-4 | TRBD1 | TRBJ2-7 | many
CASSLWGRDQPQHF | TGTGCCAGCAGTTTATGGGGGAGGGATCAGCCCCAGCATTTT | TRBV12-3/TRBV12-4 | . | TRBJ1-5 | many
CSARETIYEQYF | TGCAGTGCTAGAGAGACGATTTACGAGCAGTACTTC | TRBV20-1 | . | TRBJ2-7 | .
CASSRSGSYYEQYF | TGTGCCAGCAGTAGATCGGGCTCGTACTACGAGCAGTACTTC | TRBV6-2/TRBV6-3 | . | TRBJ2-7 | many
CASSYRDSGANVLTF | TGTGCCAGCAGTTACAGGGACTCTGGGGCCAACGTCCTGACTTTC | TRBV28 | . | TRBJ2-6 | .
CAISEASGMKETQYF | TGTGCCATCAGTGAGGCTAGCGGGATGAAAGAGACCCAGTACTTC | TRBV10-3 | TRBD2 | TRBJ2-5 | .
CSVRTGVNSPLHF | TGCAGCGTTCGGACAGGGGTTAATTCACCCCTCCACTTT | TRBV29-1 | TRBD1 | TRBJ1-6 | many
CASSSTSGGRGRKQETQYF | TGTGCCAGCAGCTCAACCAGCGGTGGCCGAGGAAGGAAGCAAGAGACCCAGTACTTC | TRBV11-2 | . | TRBJ2-5 | .
CASSLGSGQRNIQYF | TGTGCCAGCAGTTTGGGTTCGGGACAGAGAAACATTCAGTACTTC | TRBV27 | TRBD1 | TRBJ2-4 | few
CASSRTSLSYEQYF | TGTGCCAGCAGTCGGACTAGCCTCTCCTACGAGCAGTACTTC | TRBV12-3/TRBV12-4 | TRBD2 | TRBJ2-7 | many
CSARRDLDPTQYF | TGCAGTGCTAGAAGGGACTTGGATCCGACCCAGTACTTC | TRBV20-1 | . | TRBJ2-5 | .
CSARGPGQDYSGAFF | TGCAGTGCTAGAGGTCCGGGACAGGACTACTCAGGGGCTTTCTTT | TRBV20-1 | TRBD1 | TRBJ1-1 | many
CASSRRQGLDYGYTF | TGTGCCAGCAGCAGAAGACAGGGTTTGGACTATGGCTACACCTTC | TRBV5-6 | TRBD1 | TRBJ1-2 | many
CASSQEKTGLNTGELFF | TGCGCCAGCAGCCAAGAAAAGACAGGCTTGAACACCGGGGAGCTGTTTTTT | TRBV4-1 | . | TRBJ2-2 | many
CASSFAGQGTASSGNTIYF | TGTGCCAGCAGTTTCGCGGGACAGGGGACCGCGAGCTCTGGAAACACCATATATTTT | TRBV12-3/TRBV12-4 | TRBD1 | TRBJ1-3 | many
CASSMDRAFGNTIYF | TGTGCCAGCAGTATGGACAGGGCATTTGGAAACACCATATATTTT | TRBV9 | TRBD1 | TRBJ1-3 | .
CASSQGGQGLLNTEAFF | TGCGCCAGCAGCCAAGGGGGCCAGGGTCTACTGAACACTGAAGCTTTCTTT | TRBV4-1 | . | TRBJ1-1 | few
CASSPFGVDTEAFF | TGTGCCAGCAGTCCCTTTGGGGTGGACACTGAAGCTTTCTTT | TRBV12-3/TRBV12-4 | . | TRBJ1-1 | .
CAWSETSVTYEQYF | TGTGCCTGGAGTGAGACATCGGTAACCTACGAGCAGTACTTC | TRBV30 | . | TRBJ2-7 | .
CSVETGQGAGELFF | TGCAGCGTTGAAACAGGGCAGGGTGCCGGGGAGCTGTTTTTT | TRBV29-1 | . | TRBJ2-2 | many
CASSLVNNSPLHF | TGTGCCAGCAGCTTAGTCAATAATTCACCCCTCCACTTT | TRBV11-2 | . | TRBJ1-6 | many
CASIEGRDFVGYTF | TGCGCCAGCATCGAGGGCAGAGATTTTGTGGGCTACACCTTC | TRBV10-1 | . | TRBJ1-2 | few
CASSETRGDQPQHF | TGTGCCAGCAGTGAAACGCGGGGAGATCAGCCCCAGCATTTT | TRBV6-1 | . | TRBJ1-5 | .
CASSIRDPNTGELFF | TGTGCCAGTAGTATAAGAGACCCAAACACCGGGGAGCTGTTTTTT | TRBV19 | . | TRBJ2-2 | .
CASSLGGNTGELFF | TGTGCCAGCAGTTTGGGCGGGAACACCGGGGAGCTGTTTTTT | TRBV28 | . | TRBJ2-2 | many
CASSPGLAGVYEQYF | TGTGCCAGCAGCCCGGGACTAGCGGGAGTTTACGAGCAGTACTTC | TRBV12-3/TRBV12-4 | TRBD2 | TRBJ2-7 | many
CASSLDAVDKGVPNTEAFF | TGTGCCAGCAGCTTAGATGCGGTAGACAAGGGGGTTCCGAACACTGAAGCTTTCTTT | TRBV11-2 | . | TRBJ1-1 | .
CASSTGQDGSPLHF | TGTGCCAGCAGTACCGGACAGGATGGGTCACCCCTCCACTTT | TRBV6-1 | TRBD1 | TRBJ1-6 | many
CSVEKGTGDGYTF | TGCAGCGTTGAAAAAGGGACAGGAGATGGCTACACCTTC | TRBV29-1 | TRBD1 | TRBJ1-2 | many
CSAREGTGGSYEQYF | TGCAGTGCTAGAGAGGGGACAGGGGGATCCTACGAGCAGTACTTC | TRBV20-1 | TRBD1 | TRBJ2-7 | many